This T cell receptor beta chain was obtained from a study of memory CD4+ T cells and cytomegalovirus serostatus. Overall study context: Healthy Belgian adult donors included about nine CMV-positive and around 25 CMV-negative people. Regarding the study as a whole: CD4+ memory repertoires contained about two fifths of the 164 reported CMV TCRbeta sequences. The CMV-associated TCR signature appears largely within the CD4+ memory repertoire.

Single viable CD3+CD4+CD8-CD45RO+ cells were sorted as the memory CD4+ T cells. Donors' CMV status reflects serum IgG against pp150, pp28, p38, p52. This CDR3 has 14 residues. Germline V gives CDR1 LNHDA, CDR2 SQIVND (reference sequence). Trimming stripped 10 bases from V and 0 bases from J, with 10 bases between. As concerns this clone: Its antigen is not identified.

Sequencing used immunoSEQ multiplex PCR; TCRdb keeps in-frame clones, though not all of them. The sample has tens of thousands of clones, roughly 76% seen once. Material for sequencing was memory CD4+ T cells from blood. This TCR was sampled from an adult in good health and CMV-seropositive. V and J are TRBV19 and TRBJ2-6; D possibly corresponds to TRBD2 (6 bases). The CDR3 nucleotides are TGTGCCACTGGGGGGAGCTCTGGGGCCAACGTCCTGACTTTC. It codes for CATGGSSGANVLTF.